The 29 T cell receptor beta chains listed next were all sequenced from one sample in a study of cytomegalovirus exposure and HLA in healthy donors. PCR used 60 Vbeta primers and 13 Jbeta primers. Generated by immunoSEQ multiplex PCR, the TCRdb table keeps only in-frame clones and is missing some. The repertoire has about 110,000 clones, around 80% of them found once; the top ten carry over 10%. Specimen: PBMCs. The receptors here all came from a young man in good health and CMV-seropositive.

A note on this clone: Other DNA variants within this sample encode the same CDR3. The CDR3 spells CASSLVAGPYNEQFF. The CDR3 DNA reads as TGTGCCAGCAGCTTGGTAGCGGGGCCCTACAATGAGCAGTTCTTC. V and J are TRBV5-4 and TRBJ2-1, with 8 positions matching TRBD2. Germline CDR1 SGHNT, CDR2 YYREEE (reference sequence). V was clipped by 0 bases and J by 2 bases; unmatched bases: 1. The CDR3 is 15 amino acids.

This clone was observed a handful of times. The rearrangement joins TRBV27 to TRBJ1-1; 11 bases are a match to TRBD1. The V gene end was trimmed by 6 bases and the J gene end by 7 bases; junction bases not matched to a gene: 7. Germline V CDR1 and CDR2: MNHEY, SMNVEV (reference sequence). The CDR3 contains 14 residues. The DNA for the CDR3 is TGTGCCAGCAGGCCCGGACAGGGGGCTGGTGAAGCTTTCTTT. Residues: CASRPGQGAGEAFF.

The CDR3 DNA is TGTGCCAGCAGTGAGGACAGGGCATTCAGGGTGGATACGCAGTATTTT. This gives the protein CASSEDRAFRVDTQYF. The chain links TRBV25-1 to TRBJ2-3, with 8 bases aligning to TRBD1. V lost 3 bases and J lost 6; bases outside the gene matches: 11. This CDR3 has 16 amino acids. Germline V gives CDR1 MGHDK, CDR2 SYGVNS. Full variable domain (missing parts from reference TRBV25-1 and TRBJ2-3): EADIYQTPRYLVIGTGKKITLECSQTMGHDKMYWYQQDPGMELHLIHYSYGVNSTEKGDLSSESTVSRIRTEHFPLTLESARPSHTSQYLCASSEDRAFRVDTQYFGPGTRLTVL.

This chain joins TRBV4-3 and TRBJ1-4, with D uncertain. V gave up 0 bases and J gave up 4 bases, with 9 bases separating them. The CDR3 runs to 15 residues. Germline assignment: CDR1 LGHNA and CDR2 YSLEER. CDR3 in DNA: TGCGCCAGCAGCCAAGAGGCCCGAAATAATGAAAAACTGTTTTTT. It yields the protein CASSQEARNNEKLFF.

The chain employs TRBV5-1 and TRBJ2-3, with 8 bases that match TRBD2. CDR3 length: 16 residues. The ends lost 3 bases at V and 4 bases at J; junction bases unmatched: 10. Germline V gene sequence: CDR1 SGHRS, CDR2 YFSETQ. This CDR3 reads CASSSGGGGSADTQYF. CDR3 bases: TGCGCCAGCAGCTCGGGAGGCGGGGGGAGCGCAGATACGCAGTATTTT.

This rearrangement joins TRBV6-1 to TRBJ1-5; tentatively, D is TRBD1 (5 bases). Trimming left V 2 bases short and J 0 bases short, with 8 bases between. Germline CDR1 and CDR2: MNHNS and SASEGT. The CDR3 spans 15 residues. The CDR3 DNA reads TGTGCCAGCAGTGAACAGGGTTTTAGCAATCAGCCCCAGCATTTT. Translated: CASSEQGFSNQPQHF.

With regard to this clone: Germline is not matched at one junction end, which may reflect a read error. The chain employs TRBV11-3 and TRBJ1-1; D is unclear. CDR3 length equals 15 residues. Germline V CDR1 and CDR2: SGHNT, YENEEA. The CDR3 nucleotides are TGTGCCAGCAGCCCAGATTACAATGGCGGCGCTGAAGCTTCCTTT. Its protein product is CASSPDYNGGAEASF.

The V and J genes are TRBV7-2 and TRBJ1-2, with 8 nucleotides matching TRBD1. The V gene end was trimmed by 5 bases and the J gene end by 5 bases; junction bases not matched to a gene: 10. Germline V gene data show CDR1 as SGHTA and CDR2 as FQGNSA. CDR3 length: 15 residues. The CDR3 loop reads CASSRGGTGGYGYTF. CDR3 coding DNA: TGTGCCAGCAGCCGGGGAGGAACAGGGGGTTATGGCTACACCTTC. Full variable domain (missing parts from reference TRBV7-2 and TRBJ1-2): GAGVSQSPSNKVTEKGKDVELRCDPISGHTALYWYRQSLGQGLEFLIYFQGNSAPDKSGLPSDRFSAERTGGSVSTLTIQRTQQEDSAVYLCASSRGGTGGYGYTFGSGTRLTVV.

V usage is TRBV28 and J usage is TRBJ2-3; 8 bases map to TRBD2. Trimming at V came to 3 bases and at J to 1 base, leaving 3 bases not matched to a gene. From germline, CDR1 is MDHEN and CDR2 SYDVKM. This CDR3 comprises 15 residues. The CDR3 nucleotides are TGTGCCAGCAGTTTTGGCGGGGGGCGCACAGATACGCAGTATTTT. Amino acid sequence: CASSFGGGRTDTQYF. Supplemented by reference TRBV28 and TRBJ2-3, the full variable domain reads DVKVTQSSRYLVKRTGEKVFLECVQDMDHENMFWYRQDPGLGLRLIYFSYDVKMKEKGDIPEGYSVSREKKERFSLILESASTNQTSMYLCASSFGGGRTDTQYFGPGTRLTVL.

The chain recombines TRBV7-9 with TRBJ2-1; the match to TRBD2 covers 7 bases. J gave up 15 bases and V 1 base, and 6 bases lay outside the gene matches. Germline CDR1 and CDR2: SEHNR and FQNEAQ (reference sequence). The CDR3 is 12 amino acids. CDR3 protein: CASSLGGGAGFF. The CDR3 DNA follows: TGTGCCAGCAGCTTAGGCGGGGGAGCAGGGTTCTTC.

The V and J genes are TRBV27 and TRBJ1-6, with D perhaps matching TRBD1 (6 bases). V lost 3 bases and J lost 9, with 9 bases in between. Germline-derived CDR1 and CDR2 are MNHEY and SMNVEV (reference sequence). The CDR3 length is 13 residues. In DNA form, the CDR3 reads TGTGCCAGCAGTTTGATCAGGGGTTCACCCCTCCACTTT. Residues: CASSLIRGSPLHF.

This clone was seen a few times. The chain employs TRBV5-8 and TRBJ1-5, with D possibly matching TRBD1 (5 bases). Germline values: CDR1 SGHTS, CDR2 YDEGEE. The CDR3 contains 15 residues. Trimming removed 0 bases from V and 7 bases from J, with 14 bases in between. CDR3 in amino acids: CASSLEGREWQPQHF. The CDR3 nucleotides are TGTGCCAGCAGCTTGGAGGGCAGGGAATGGCAGCCCCAGCATTTT.

In nucleotides, the CDR3 is TGTGCCAGCAGCCCGCCTCCGGGACTAGCAACTGACAATGAGCAGTTCTTC. This codes for CASSPPPGLATDNEQFF. V gene TRBV7-9 combines with J gene TRBJ2-1, with 9 bases matching TRBD2. The CDR3 loop spans 17 amino acids. Germline V CDR1 and CDR2: SEHNR, FQNEAQ (reference sequence). Unmatched junction bases numbered 13, after V lost 5 bases and J lost 5 bases.

The V call is TRBV4-1, the J call TRBJ1-4; perhaps TRBD1 as D (6 bases). The CDR3 has 16 residues. Germline V lookup: CDR1 MGHRA, CDR2 YSYEKL. V was pared by 1 base and J by 4 bases, with 13 bases between. The CDR3 DNA reads as TGCGCCAGCAGCCAAGGGAAGGGACACCTTAATGAAAAACTGTTTTTT. This sequence encodes CASSQGKGHLNEKLFF.

The chain is built from TRBV28 and TRBJ2-1; 12 bases match TRBD2. Germline loops: CDR1 MDHEN, CDR2 SYDVKM. Trimming cost V 6 bases and J 0 bases; bases outside gene matches: 12. This CDR3 contains 19 residues. CDR3 sequence (DNA): TGTGCCAGCAGGAGGACTAGCGGGGTCCTCGCGGCCTCCTACAATGAGCAGTTCTTC. It translates to CASRRTSGVLAASYNEQFF.

The chain combines TRBV6-5 with TRBJ2-7; weak D call: TRBD1 (6 bases). The CDR3 length is 15 residues. Germline-derived CDR1 and CDR2 are MNHEY and SVGAGI. Trimming left V 0 bases short and J 2 bases short, with 11 bases between. The CDR3 DNA follows: TGTGCCAGCAGTTACTCCGGGACACCAACCTACGAGCAGTACTTC. Amino acid sequence: CASSYSGTPTYEQYF.

This chain joins TRBV28 and TRBJ1-2; D is uncertain. The germline V gene encodes CDR1 MDHEN and CDR2 SYDVKM. The CDR3 consists of 15 residues. V shed 5 bases and J shed 4 bases, with 17 bases lying between them. The CDR3 sequence is CASSPLMRASYGYTF. The CDR3 nucleotides are TGTGCCAGCAGTCCCCTTATGAGGGCGTCCTATGGCTACACCTTC.

The chain is built from TRBV9 and TRBJ2-7, with 8 bases lining up with TRBD2. Per germline, CDR1 SGDLS and CDR2 YYNGEE. J gave up 0 bases and V 4 bases, and 6 bases lay outside the gene matches. This CDR3 has 15 residues. The CDR3 nucleotides are TGTGCCAGCAGCTTAAGCGGGGGAGGCTCCTACGAGCAGTACTTC. It codes for CASSLSGGGSYEQYF. Complete variable domain (other parts from reference TRBV9 and TRBJ2-7): DSGVTQTPKHLITATGQRVTLRCSPRSGDLSVYWYQQSLDQGLQFLIQYYNGEERAKGNILERFSAQQFPDLHSELNLSSLELGDSALYFCASSLSGGGSYEQYFGPGTRLTVT.

CDR3 residues: CASSMTSGSTGELFF. CDR3 DNA sequence: TGTGCCAGCAGCATGACTAGCGGGTCCACCGGGGAGCTGTTTTTT. This chain uses TRBV7-2 with TRBJ2-2, with TRBD2 identical over 10 bases. V lost 5 bases, J lost 4 bases, and 4 bases stayed unmatched. There are 15 residues in the CDR3. Looked up from germline, CDR1 is SGHTA and CDR2 is FQGNSA.

This chain connects TRBV4-3 to TRBJ2-5; possible D gene TRBD1, 7 bases. The assigned J gene may be wrong: the sequence end matches TRBJ2-7 better. Germline V gene sequence: CDR1 LGHNA, CDR2 YSLEER. The CDR3 runs to 16 residues. The DNA of the CDR3 is TGCGCCAGCAGCCAAGATGAGTGGAGGGGGCGGTACGAGCAGTACTTC. Residues: CASSQDEWRGRYEQYF.

This clone was seen only once. DNA of the CDR3: TGTGCCAGCAGCTTGGCCGGGTGGCAACCGAATGAAAAACTGTTTTTT. Protein sequence: CASSLAGWQPNEKLFF. V and J are TRBV5-6 and TRBJ1-4; D call uncertain. CDR1 is SGHDT and CDR2 is YYEEEE in the germline V gene. The CDR3 runs to 16 residues. The V end lost 0 bases, the J end lost 5 bases, and 14 bases lay between the germline ends.

J is TRBJ1-5 and V is TRBV4-3; D not certain. Germline V gene lookup returns CDR1 LGHNA and CDR2 YSLEER. V gave up 0 bases and J gave up 2 bases, with 11 bases separating them. CDR3 length: 16 amino acids. CDR3 protein: CASSQEVGSGNQPQHF. CDR3 sequence (DNA): TGCGCCAGCAGCCAAGAAGTCGGCAGCGGCAATCAGCCCCAGCATTTT.

This chain uses TRBV2 with TRBJ2-7, with a tentative D call TRBD2 (5 bases). Looked up from germline, CDR1 is SNHLY and CDR2 is FYNNEI. The V and J ends lost 3 bases and 1 base respectively, with 10 bases between them. This CDR3 has 14 amino acids. Written as DNA, the CDR3 is TGTGCCAGCAGTGAGCCGACTAAATCCTACGAGCAGTACTTC. Its protein product is CASSEPTKSYEQYF.

The chain links TRBV2 to TRBJ1-2; maybe TRBD1 (5 bases). CDR1 and CDR2 from the germline V gene are SNHLY and FYNNEI. The CDR3 covers 15 residues. V was clipped by 0 bases and J by 3 bases, with 11 bases between them. The CDR3: CASSEAQGSYYGYTF. The DNA of the CDR3 is TGTGCCAGCAGTGAAGCGCAGGGCAGTTACTATGGCTACACCTTC.

V usage is TRBV6-5 and J usage is TRBJ2-7; 7 positions match TRBD1. The germline V gene has CDR1 MNHEY and CDR2 SVGAGI. V lost 2 bases and J lost 9; bases outside the gene matches: 10. CDR3 size: 14 residues. CDR3 loop: CASSYAATGIVQYF. Here the CDR3 DNA reads TGTGCCAGCAGTTACGCCGCGACAGGGATAGTGCAGTACTTC.

The rearrangement uses TRBV28 and TRBJ2-5; TRBD2 is a possible D gene (6 bases). Gene TRBJ2-7 matches the end of the DNA better, so the J call may be wrong. Germline V CDR1 and CDR2: MDHEN, SYDVKM. The CDR3 covers 15 residues. The CDR3 coding sequence is TGTGCCAGCAGACTTAGCGGTAACCCCTCCTACGAGCAGTACTTC. Amino acid sequence: CASRLSGNPSYEQYF.

This clone was seen a few times. J is TRBJ1-6 and V is TRBV7-2; 9 bases map to TRBD1. Trimming removed 1 base from V and 3 bases from J; junction bases left unmatched: 4. The CDR3 is 17 amino acids. CDR1 and CDR2 from the germline V gene are SGHTA and FQGNSA. CDR3 sequence reads: CASSLEGQGRYNSPLHF. DNA for the CDR3: TGTGCCAGCAGCTTAGAGGGACAGGGACGCTATAATTCACCCCTCCACTTT.

This sequence joins TRBV7-6 and TRBJ2-3, with D perhaps matching TRBD2 (6 bases). The V and J ends lost 3 bases and 4 bases respectively, with 11 bases between them. The CDR3 runs 14 residues. Germline V gives CDR1 SGHVS, CDR2 FNYEAQ. CDR3 DNA: TGTGCCAGCAGCTTGGGGGGTGGCGCAGATACGCAGTATTTT. This gives the protein CASSLGGGADTQYF.

The CDR3 coding sequence is TGTGCCAGCAGCCCAGAGCGGGGGGTTTACAATGAGCAGTTCTTC. Its translation: CASSPERGVYNEQFF. The V gene is TRBV5-8, the J gene TRBJ2-1; 9 nucleotides line up with TRBD2. Germline V gives CDR1 SGHTS, CDR2 YDEGEE. The CDR3 spans 15 residues. Trimming at V came to 4 bases and at J to 4 bases, leaving 6 bases not matched to a gene.